This T cell receptor beta chain was captured by sequencing in a study of cytomegalovirus exposure and HLA in healthy donors. General study results and limits: What TCR beta sequences reportedly achieved was accurate prediction of HLA-A and HLA-B alleles in most subjects.

V was clipped by 1 base and J by 3 bases, with 10 bases between them. The CDR3 runs 14 residues. From germline, CDR1 is SGDLS and CDR2 YYNGEE. PCR amplification relied on 60 Vbeta primers (plus 13 Jbeta primers). TCRdb's table, derived via immunoSEQ multiplex PCR, lists solely in-frame clones and lacks some. In the table there are 150,000 to 200,000 clones, more than 80% of which are singletons. With regard to this clone: No antigen is known for it.

Sequenced material: PBMCs. The receptor's source is a young woman in good health and CMV-seronegative. The V and J genes are TRBV9 and TRBJ1-1; maybe TRBD1 (6 bases). The CDR3 DNA sequence: TGTGCCAGCAGCGTAAGTCGACAGGACACTGAAGCTTTCTTT. It codes for CASSVSRQDTEAFF.